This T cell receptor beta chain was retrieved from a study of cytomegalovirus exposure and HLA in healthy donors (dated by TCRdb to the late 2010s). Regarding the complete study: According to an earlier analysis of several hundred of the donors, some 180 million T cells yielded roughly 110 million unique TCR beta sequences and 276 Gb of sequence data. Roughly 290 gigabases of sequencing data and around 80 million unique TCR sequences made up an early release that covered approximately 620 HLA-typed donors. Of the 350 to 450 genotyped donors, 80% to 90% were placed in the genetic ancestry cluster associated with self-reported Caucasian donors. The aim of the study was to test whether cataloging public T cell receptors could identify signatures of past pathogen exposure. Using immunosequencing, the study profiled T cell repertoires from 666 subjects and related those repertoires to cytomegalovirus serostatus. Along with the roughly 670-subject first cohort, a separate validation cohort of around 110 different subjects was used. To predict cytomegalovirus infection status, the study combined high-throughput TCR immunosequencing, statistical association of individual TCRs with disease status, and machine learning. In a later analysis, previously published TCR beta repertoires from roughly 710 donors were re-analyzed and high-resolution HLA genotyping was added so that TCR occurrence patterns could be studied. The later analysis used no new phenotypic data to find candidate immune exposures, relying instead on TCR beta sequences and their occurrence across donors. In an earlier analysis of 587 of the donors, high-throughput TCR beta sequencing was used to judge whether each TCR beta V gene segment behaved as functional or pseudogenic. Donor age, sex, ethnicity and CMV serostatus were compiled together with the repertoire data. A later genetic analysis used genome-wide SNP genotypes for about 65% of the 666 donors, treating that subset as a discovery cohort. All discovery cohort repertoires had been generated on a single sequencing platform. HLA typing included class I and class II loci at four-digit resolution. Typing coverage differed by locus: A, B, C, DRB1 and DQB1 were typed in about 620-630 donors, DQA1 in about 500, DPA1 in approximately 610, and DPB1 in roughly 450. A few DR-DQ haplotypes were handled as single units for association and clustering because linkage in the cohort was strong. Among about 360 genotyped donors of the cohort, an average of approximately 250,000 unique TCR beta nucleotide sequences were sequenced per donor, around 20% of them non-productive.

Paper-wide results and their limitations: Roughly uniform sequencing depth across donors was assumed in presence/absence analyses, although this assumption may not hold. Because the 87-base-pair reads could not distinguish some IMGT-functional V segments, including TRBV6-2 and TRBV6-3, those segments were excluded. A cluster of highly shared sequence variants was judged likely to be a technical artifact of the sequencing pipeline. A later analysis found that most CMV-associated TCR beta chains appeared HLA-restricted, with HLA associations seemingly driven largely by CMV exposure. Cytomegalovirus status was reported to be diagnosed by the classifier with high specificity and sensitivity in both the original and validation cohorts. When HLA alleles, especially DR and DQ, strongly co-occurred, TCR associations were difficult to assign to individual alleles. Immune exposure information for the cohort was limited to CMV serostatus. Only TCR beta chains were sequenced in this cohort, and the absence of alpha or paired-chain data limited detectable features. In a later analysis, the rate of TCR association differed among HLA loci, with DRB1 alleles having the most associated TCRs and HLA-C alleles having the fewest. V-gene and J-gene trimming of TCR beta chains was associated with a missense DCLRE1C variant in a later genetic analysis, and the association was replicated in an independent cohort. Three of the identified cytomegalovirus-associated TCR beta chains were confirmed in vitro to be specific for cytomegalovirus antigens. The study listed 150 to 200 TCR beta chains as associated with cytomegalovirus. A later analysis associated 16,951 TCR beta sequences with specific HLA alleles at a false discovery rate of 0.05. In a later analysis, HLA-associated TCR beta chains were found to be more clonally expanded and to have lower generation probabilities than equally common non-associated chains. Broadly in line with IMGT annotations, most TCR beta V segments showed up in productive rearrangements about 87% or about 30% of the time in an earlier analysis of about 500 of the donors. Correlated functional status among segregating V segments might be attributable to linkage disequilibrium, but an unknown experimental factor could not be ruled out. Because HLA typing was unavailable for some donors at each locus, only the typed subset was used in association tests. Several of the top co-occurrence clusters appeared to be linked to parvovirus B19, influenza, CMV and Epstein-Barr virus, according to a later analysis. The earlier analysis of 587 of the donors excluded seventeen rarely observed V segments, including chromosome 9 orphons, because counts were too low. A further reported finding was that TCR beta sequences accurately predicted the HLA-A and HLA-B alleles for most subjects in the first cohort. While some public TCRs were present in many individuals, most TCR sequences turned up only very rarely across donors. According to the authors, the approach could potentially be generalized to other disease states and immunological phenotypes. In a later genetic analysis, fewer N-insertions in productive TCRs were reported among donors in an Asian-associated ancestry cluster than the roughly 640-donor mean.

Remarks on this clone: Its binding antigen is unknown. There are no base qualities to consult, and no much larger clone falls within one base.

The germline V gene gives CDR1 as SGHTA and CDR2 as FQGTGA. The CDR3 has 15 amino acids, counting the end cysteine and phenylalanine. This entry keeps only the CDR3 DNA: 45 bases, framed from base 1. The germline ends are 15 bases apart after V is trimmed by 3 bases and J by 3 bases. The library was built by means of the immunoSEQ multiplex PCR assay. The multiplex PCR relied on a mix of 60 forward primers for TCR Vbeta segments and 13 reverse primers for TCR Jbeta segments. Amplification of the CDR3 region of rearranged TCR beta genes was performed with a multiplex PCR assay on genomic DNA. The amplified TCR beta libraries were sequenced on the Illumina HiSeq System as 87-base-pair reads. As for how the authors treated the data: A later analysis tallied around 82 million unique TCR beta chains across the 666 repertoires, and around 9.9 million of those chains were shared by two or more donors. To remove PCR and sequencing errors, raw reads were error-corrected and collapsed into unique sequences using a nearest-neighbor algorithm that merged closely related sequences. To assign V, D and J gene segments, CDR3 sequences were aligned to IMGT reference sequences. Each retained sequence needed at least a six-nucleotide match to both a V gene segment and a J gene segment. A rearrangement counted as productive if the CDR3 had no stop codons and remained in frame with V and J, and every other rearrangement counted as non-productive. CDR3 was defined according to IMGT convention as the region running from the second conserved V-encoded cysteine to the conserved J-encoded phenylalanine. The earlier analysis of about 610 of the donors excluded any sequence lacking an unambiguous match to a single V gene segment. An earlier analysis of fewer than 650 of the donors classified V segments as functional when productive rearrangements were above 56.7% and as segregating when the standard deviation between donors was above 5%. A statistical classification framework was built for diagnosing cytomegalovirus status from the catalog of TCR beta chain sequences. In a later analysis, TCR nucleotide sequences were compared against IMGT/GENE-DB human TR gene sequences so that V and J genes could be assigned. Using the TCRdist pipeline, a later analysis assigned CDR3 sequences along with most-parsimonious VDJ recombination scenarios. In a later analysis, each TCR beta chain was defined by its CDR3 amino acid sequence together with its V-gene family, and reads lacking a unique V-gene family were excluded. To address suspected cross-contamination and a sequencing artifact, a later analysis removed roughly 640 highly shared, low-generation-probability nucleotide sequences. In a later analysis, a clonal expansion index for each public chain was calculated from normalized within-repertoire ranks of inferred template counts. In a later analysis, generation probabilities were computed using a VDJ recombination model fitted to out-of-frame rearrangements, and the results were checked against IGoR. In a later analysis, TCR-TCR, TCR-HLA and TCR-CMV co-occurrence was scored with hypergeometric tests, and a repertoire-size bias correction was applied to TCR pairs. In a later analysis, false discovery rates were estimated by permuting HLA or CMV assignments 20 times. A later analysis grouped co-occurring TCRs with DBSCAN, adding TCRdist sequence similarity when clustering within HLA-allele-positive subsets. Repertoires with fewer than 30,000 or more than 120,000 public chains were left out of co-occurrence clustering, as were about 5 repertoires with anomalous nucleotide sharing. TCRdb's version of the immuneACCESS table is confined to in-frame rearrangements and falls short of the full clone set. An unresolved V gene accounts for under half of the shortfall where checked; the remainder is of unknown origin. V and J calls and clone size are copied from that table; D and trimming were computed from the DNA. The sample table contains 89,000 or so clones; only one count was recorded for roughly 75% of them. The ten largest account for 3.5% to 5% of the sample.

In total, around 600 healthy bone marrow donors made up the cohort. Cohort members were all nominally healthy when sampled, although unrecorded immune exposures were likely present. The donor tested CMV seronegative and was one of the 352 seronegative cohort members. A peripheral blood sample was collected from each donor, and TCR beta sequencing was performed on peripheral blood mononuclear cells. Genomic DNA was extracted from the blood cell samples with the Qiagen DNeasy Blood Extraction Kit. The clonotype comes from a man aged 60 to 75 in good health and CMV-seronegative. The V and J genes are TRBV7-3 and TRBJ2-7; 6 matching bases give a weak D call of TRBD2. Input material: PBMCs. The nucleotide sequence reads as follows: TGTGCCAGCAGCTTTGACGGGACTGGGAGCTACGAGCAGTACTTC. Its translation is CASSFDGTGSYEQYF.